These 3 T cell receptor beta chains originate from one sample sequenced in a study of cytomegalovirus exposure and HLA in healthy donors. Primers: 60 Vbeta forward and 13 Jbeta reverse. This table comes from immunoSEQ multiplex PCR, and its TCRdb copy is limited to in-frame clones, with some not included. The sample has roughly 89,000 clones, roughly 80% seen once; the top ten hold roughly a tenth. The specimen sequenced was PBMCs. The receptors originated from a young man in good health and CMV-seropositive.

This clone came up a few times. The chain has TRBV6-5 and TRBJ2-7; 7 bases agree with TRBD1. This CDR3 has 14 residues. Germline loops: CDR1 MNHEY, CDR2 SVGAGI. V shed 0 bases, J shed 2 bases, and the junction held 1 base outside the gene matches. The DNA for the CDR3 is TGTGCCAGCAGTTACTCTCAGGGGGCCTACGAGCAGTACTTC. Translation gives CASSYSQGAYEQYF.

This rearrangement joins TRBV5-1 to TRBJ2-5; unclear D gene. CDR1 is SGHRS and CDR2 is YFSETQ in the germline V gene. This CDR3 is 15 amino acids long. V was cut by 0 bases and J by 0 bases, with 9 bases left in between. The CDR3 loop is CASSLGDDNQETQYF. The CDR3 DNA is TGCGCCAGCAGCTTGGGAGACGACAACCAAGAGACCCAGTACTTC.

The V gene is TRBV5-1, the J gene TRBJ1-2; no firm D call. The germline V gene has CDR1 SGHRS and CDR2 YFSETQ. This CDR3 contains 14 residues. With 0 bases removed from V and 4 bases from J, the gap between germline ends came to 10 bases. The CDR3 here is CASSLGVFPYGYTF. The CDR3 DNA reads as TGCGCCAGCAGCTTGGGAGTTTTCCCCTATGGCTACACCTTC.